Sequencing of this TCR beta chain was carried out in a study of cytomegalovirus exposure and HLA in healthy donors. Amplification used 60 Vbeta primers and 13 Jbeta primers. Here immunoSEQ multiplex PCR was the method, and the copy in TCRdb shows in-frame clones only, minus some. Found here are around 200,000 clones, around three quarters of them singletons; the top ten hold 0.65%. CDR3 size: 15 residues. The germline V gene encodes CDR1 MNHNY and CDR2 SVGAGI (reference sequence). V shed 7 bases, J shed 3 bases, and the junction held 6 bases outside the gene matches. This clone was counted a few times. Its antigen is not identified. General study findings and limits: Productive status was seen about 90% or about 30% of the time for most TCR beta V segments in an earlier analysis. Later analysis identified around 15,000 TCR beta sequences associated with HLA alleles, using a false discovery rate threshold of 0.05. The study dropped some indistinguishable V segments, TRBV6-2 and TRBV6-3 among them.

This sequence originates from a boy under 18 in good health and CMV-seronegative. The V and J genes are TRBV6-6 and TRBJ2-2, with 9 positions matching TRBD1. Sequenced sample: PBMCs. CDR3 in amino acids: CASTPTGGYTGELFF. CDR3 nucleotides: TGTGCCAGCACCCCTACAGGGGGCTACACCGGGGAGCTGTTTTTT.